The 24 T cell receptor beta chains presented below share a single source sample, sequenced in a study of blood T cell repertoires in COVID-19 (dated by TCRdb to between 2020 and 2021). The method was the immunoSEQ multiplex PCR assay. The table comes from immuneACCESS by way of TCRdb, which keeps in-frame sequences with V and J called. Part of the clones is missing from these tables; in studies checked, under half for an unresolved V gene and the rest for unknown reasons. The sample has 150,000 to 200,000 clones on record, over 60% of them singletons. Around 8.1% of the sample rests with the top ten. Input material: peripheral blood. The origin of the receptors is a man aged 55 to 70 with acute or convalescent COVID-19.

In this sample, this clone turned up a few times. This chain links TRBV2 with TRBJ1-1; maybe TRBD1 (5 bases). V lost 0 bases and J 1 base, leaving 9 bases between the germline ends. The germline V gene encodes CDR1 SNHLY and CDR2 FYNNEI. CDR3 length: 15 residues. The CDR3 nucleotides read TGTGCCAGCAGTGAAGCTCGGGGGGGGAACACTGAAGCTTTCTTT. It yields the protein CASSEARGGNTEAFF.

This clone was picked up one time. The V and J genes are TRBV30 and TRBJ1-2; D remains unclear. The CDR3 is 16 amino acids. The V end lost 2 bases, the J end lost 4 bases, and 20 bases lay between the germline ends. Germline CDR1 GTSNPN, CDR2 SVGIG (reference sequence). The CDR3 region is CAWSRAGGELSYGYTF. In DNA form, the CDR3 reads TGTGCCTGGAGTCGGGCCGGTGGGGAGCTAAGCTATGGCTACACCTTC.

The chain joins TRBV4-3 to TRBJ1-2; D gene ambiguous. Germline loops: CDR1 LGHNA, CDR2 YSLEER. V was cut by 1 base and J by 1 base, with 10 bases left in between. The CDR3 runs 15 residues. CDR3 loop: CASSQVANSNYGYTF. The DNA of the CDR3 is TGCGCCAGCAGCCAAGTCGCGAACAGTAACTATGGCTACACCTTC.

This chain uses TRBV7-6 with TRBJ2-1, with a possible D match to TRBD2 (5 bases). This CDR3 has 16 amino acids. Germline CDR1 SGHVS, CDR2 FNYEAQ. V lost 0 bases and J lost 9, with 18 bases in between. This CDR3 reads CASSLATGIRRPEQFF. In DNA form, the CDR3 reads TGTGCCAGCAGCTTAGCGACCGGGATAAGAAGACCTGAGCAGTTCTTC. Combining the CDR3 with reference TRBV7-6 and TRBJ2-1 gives the whole variable domain GAGVSQSPRYKVTKRGQDVALRCDPISGHVSLYWYRQALGQGPEFLTYFNYEAQQDKSGLPNDRFSAERPEGSISTLTIQRTEQRDSAMYRCASSLATGIRRPEQFFGPGTRLTVL.

This clone has just a few counts. This chain connects TRBV27 to TRBJ1-6; D perhaps matches TRBD1 (6 bases). The CDR3 totals 16 residues. Trimming took off 5 bases at V and 0 bases at J, with 11 bases between the two ends. Germline-derived CDR1 and CDR2 are MNHEY and SMNVEV (reference sequence). The CDR3 loop is CASSPTGSSYNSPLHF. In DNA, the CDR3 is TGTGCCAGCAGTCCAACAGGGAGCTCCTATAATTCACCCCTCCACTTT.

V and J are TRBV19 and TRBJ1-1; possible D gene TRBD1, 5 bases. This CDR3 is 17 amino acids long. Germline CDR1 is LNHDA and CDR2 is SQIVND (reference sequence). V was shortened by 1 base and J by 1 base, with 16 bases between the two germline ends. Here the CDR3 reads CASSIGGGTGTNTEAFF. The CDR3 nucleotides are TGTGCCAGTAGTATAGGGGGGGGAACGGGGACGAACACTGAAGCTTTCTTT. Looking up the rest from reference TRBV19 and TRBJ1-1 gives the full variable domain: DGGITQSPKYLFRKEGQNVTLSCEQNLNHDAMYWYRQDPGQGLRLIYYSQIVNDFQKGDIAEGYSVSREKKESFPLTVTSAQKNPTAFYLCASSIGGGTGTNTEAFFGQGTRLTVV.

The count of this clone is one. The chain is built from TRBV7-7 and TRBJ2-5, with D possibly being TRBD1 (6 bases). Germline V lookup: CDR1 SSHAT, CDR2 FNYEAQ (reference sequence). V was cut by 5 bases and J by 0 bases, with 13 bases left in between. The CDR3 length is 15 residues. The CDR3 loop reads CASSRMTGDQETQYF. The CDR3 DNA follows: TGTGCCAGCAGCCGAATGACAGGTGACCAAGAGACCCAGTACTTC.

In its sample, this clone was seen once. V gene TRBV5-6 combines with J gene TRBJ1-2, with D perhaps TRBD1 (6 bases). Per germline, CDR1 SGHDT and CDR2 YYEEEE. This CDR3 comprises 17 residues. Deletions cut 0 bases from V and 0 bases from J, with 15 bases between. CDR3 coding DNA: TGTGCCAGCAGCTTGGGGGGCCCGGGGGGCTCTAACTATGGCTACACCTTC. Translated: CASSLGGPGGSNYGYTF.

J is TRBJ2-1 and V is TRBV10-2; D not certain. The CDR3 totals 11 residues. Germline CDR1 reads WSHSY; CDR2 reads SAAADI. V shed 2 bases and J shed 9 bases, with 5 bases lying between them. CDR3 loop: CASSEEREQFF. CDR3 nucleotide sequence: TGCGCCAGCAGTGAGGAGCGTGAGCAGTTCTTC.

J is TRBJ2-7 and V is TRBV13, with D possibly TRBD1 on 6 matching bases. This CDR3 comprises 13 residues. Germline CDR1 PRHDT, CDR2 FYEKMQ (reference sequence). Trimming removed 6 bases at V and 0 bases at J, with 9 bases between. The CDR3, as DNA: TGTGCCAGCAGTCAGGGGAGCTCCTACGAGCAGTACTTC. Amino acids: CASSQGSSYEQYF.

This sequence joins TRBV4-3 and TRBJ1-1, with no clear D. This CDR3 contains 16 residues. Germline CDR1 is LGHNA and CDR2 is YSLEER. V lost 0 bases to trimming and J lost 5 bases, with 16 bases between them. The CDR3 coding sequence is TGCGCCAGCAGCCAAGATGGGTTCCTAGGTAGGACTGAAGCTTTCTTT. It encodes CASSQDGFLGRTEAFF.

The genes are TRBV29-1 and TRBJ2-7, with TRBD2 matching over 7 bases. Germline lookup yields CDR1 SQVTM and CDR2 ANQGSEA. The junction had 5 bases not matched to a gene; V was cut back by 3 bases and J by 0 bases. The CDR3 length is 14 residues. For the CDR3, the DNA is TGCAGCGTTGAGGGGCGGGGGACCTCCTACGAGCAGTACTTC. Its translation is CSVEGRGTSYEQYF.

V is TRBV5-1 and J is TRBJ1-5; TRBD1 is a possible D gene (5 bases). The CDR3 runs 15 residues. Trimming took off 0 bases at V and 1 base at J, with 8 bases between the two ends. Germline V gives CDR1 SGHRS, CDR2 YFSETQ. CDR3 in amino acids: CASSLGGASNQPQHF. Written as DNA, the CDR3 is TGCGCCAGCAGCTTGGGCGGGGCGAGCAATCAGCCCCAGCATTTT.

The gene calls are TRBV6-5 and TRBJ1-5, with a tentative D call TRBD1 (6 bases). Trimming removed 6 bases from V and 6 bases from J, with 15 bases in between. Germline CDR1 reads MNHEY; CDR2 reads SVGAGI. This CDR3 comprises 14 residues. For the CDR3, the DNA is TGTGCCAGCAGGTTACAAATAGGGGGTCAGCCCCAGCATTTT. This encodes CASRLQIGGQPQHF.

The rearrangement links TRBV19 to TRBJ1-1, with TRBD1 as a possible D gene (6 bases). The germline gives CDR1 LNHDA, CDR2 SQIVND (reference sequence). V gave up 3 bases and J gave up 6 bases, with 11 bases separating them. CDR3 length: 13 residues. CDR3 region: CASSIGEGAEAFF. DNA for the CDR3: TGTGCCAGTAGTATCGGAGAGGGGGCTGAAGCTTTCTTT.

The chain recombines TRBV29-1 with TRBJ2-7; TRBD2 agrees at 8 bases. J gave up 3 bases and V 2 bases, and 9 bases lay outside the gene matches. The CDR3 totals 15 residues. Germline values: CDR1 SQVTM, CDR2 ANQGSEA. The CDR3 coding sequence is TGCAGCGTTGAACTCCGGGGGGGGGACAACTACGAGCAGTACTTC. It encodes CSVELRGGDNYEQYF.

The rearrangement uses TRBV2 and TRBJ2-7, with D perhaps TRBD1 (5 bases). Germline values: CDR1 SNHLY, CDR2 FYNNEI. The CDR3 is 14 residues long. V was trimmed by 3 bases and J by 0 bases, leaving 9 bases between them. CDR3 in DNA: TGTGCCAGCAGTGATTACAGGAGCTCCTACGAGCAGTACTTC. Its translation: CASSDYRSSYEQYF.

The table lists this clone with a count of one. The chain carries TRBV12-3 or TRBV12-4 and TRBJ1-4; D is perhaps TRBD1 (5 bases). V dropped 5 bases and J dropped 8 bases, with 12 bases sitting between them. CDR3 length: 13 residues. In DNA form, the CDR3 reads TGTGCCAGCAGTAATTCCCGGGGGGAAAAACTGTTTTTT. It codes for CASSNSRGEKLFF.

The sample holds a few counts of this clone. The gene calls are TRBV10-3 and TRBJ1-5; TRBD1 matches at 7 bases. The V and J ends lost 11 bases and 5 bases, in that order; junction bases with no gene match: 9. Germline V gives CDR1 ENHRY, CDR2 SYGVKD. This CDR3 comprises 13 residues. CDR3 bases: TGTGCCGTAAGCACAGGGGTTGATCAGCCCCAGCATTTT. This encodes CAVSTGVDQPQHF.

This chain uses TRBV6-5 with TRBJ2-2, with 7 bases fitting TRBD1. There are 16 residues in the CDR3. Unmatched junction bases numbered 7, after V lost 1 base and J lost 5 bases. Germline CDR1 MNHEY, CDR2 SVGAGI. DNA for the CDR3: TGTGCCAGCAGTTACTGGCCCAAGGGGGCAACCGGGGAGCTGTTTTTT. Protein sequence: CASSYWPKGATGELFF.

The chain links TRBV6-5 to TRBJ2-5; D gene unclear. V lost 6 bases and J lost 4, with 18 bases in between. In germline, CDR1 is MNHEY, CDR2 SVGAGI. The CDR3 contains 15 residues. The CDR3 DNA reads TGTGCCAGCAGCGAGGATCCCTATTCCACAGAGACCCAGTACTTC. It is translated as CASSEDPYSTETQYF.

This clone was recorded a few times. The V and J genes are TRBV30 and TRBJ2-1, with 10 bases matching TRBD1. The CDR3 is 15 amino acids. V was clipped by 6 bases and J by 2 bases; unmatched bases: 7. The V gene's germline CDR1 is GTSNPN and CDR2 SVGIG (reference sequence). This CDR3 is CACSGTGETYNEQFF. The CDR3 DNA follows: TGTGCCTGCAGCGGGACAGGGGAAACCTACAATGAGCAGTTCTTC.

This sequence joins TRBV20-1 and TRBJ2-3; D might be TRBD2 (5 bases). The CDR3 consists of 10 residues. Trimming cost V 5 bases and J 9 bases, with 9 bases left between them. Germline CDR1 and CDR2: DFQATT and SNEGSKA (reference sequence). As DNA, the CDR3 is TGCAGTGCTTTAGCGTCGACGCAGTATTTT. Protein sequence: CSALASTQYF.

V usage is TRBV5-1 and J usage is TRBJ1-4; TRBD1 aligns across 8 bases. Germline V CDR1 and CDR2: SGHRS, YFSETQ. V was pared by 5 bases and J by 8 bases, with 8 bases of the junction left unmatched. This CDR3 spans 14 amino acids. DNA of the CDR3: TGCGCCAGCAGGACAGGGGACGAGGGCGAAAAACTGTTTTTT. This codes for CASRTGDEGEKLFF.